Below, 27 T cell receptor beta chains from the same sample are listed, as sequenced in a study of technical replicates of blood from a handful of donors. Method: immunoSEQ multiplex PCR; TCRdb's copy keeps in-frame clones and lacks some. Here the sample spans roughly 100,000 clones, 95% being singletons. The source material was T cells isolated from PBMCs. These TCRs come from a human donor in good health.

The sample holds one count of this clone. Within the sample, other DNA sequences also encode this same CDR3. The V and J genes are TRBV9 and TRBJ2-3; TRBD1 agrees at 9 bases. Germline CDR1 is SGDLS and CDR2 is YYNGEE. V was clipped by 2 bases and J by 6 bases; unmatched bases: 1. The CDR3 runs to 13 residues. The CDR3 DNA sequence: TGTGCCAGCAGCGTGGACAGGGGTGATACGCAGTATTTT. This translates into CASSVDRGDTQYF.

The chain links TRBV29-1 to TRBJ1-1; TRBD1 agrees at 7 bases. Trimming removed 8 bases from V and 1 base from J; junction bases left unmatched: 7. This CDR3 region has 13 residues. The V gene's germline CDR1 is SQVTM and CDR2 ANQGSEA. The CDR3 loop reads CSTSGTENTEAFF. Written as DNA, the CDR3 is TGCAGCACCTCCGGGACAGAGAACACTGAAGCTTTCTTT.

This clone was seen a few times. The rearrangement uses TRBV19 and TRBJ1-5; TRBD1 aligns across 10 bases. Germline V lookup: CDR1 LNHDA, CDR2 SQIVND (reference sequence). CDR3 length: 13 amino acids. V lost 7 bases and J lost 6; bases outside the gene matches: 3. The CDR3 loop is CASTTGGGQPQHF. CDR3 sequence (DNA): TGTGCCAGTACGACAGGGGGCGGTCAGCCCCAGCATTTT. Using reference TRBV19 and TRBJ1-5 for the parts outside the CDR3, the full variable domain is DGGITQSPKYLFRKEGQNVTLSCEQNLNHDAMYWYRQDPGQGLRLIYYSQIVNDFQKGDIAEGYSVSREKKESFPLTVTSAQKNPTAFYLCASTTGGGQPQHFGDGTRLSIL.

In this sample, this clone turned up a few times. CDR3 nucleotide sequence: TGTGCCACCAGCAGAGATCAGAACACTGAAGCTTTCTTT. It is translated as CATSRDQNTEAFF. The chain couples TRBV15 to TRBJ1-1, with no clear D. This CDR3 contains 13 residues. Germline V gene lookup returns CDR1 LNHNV and CDR2 YYDKDF (reference sequence). Trimming left V 0 bases short and J 1 base short, with 3 bases between.

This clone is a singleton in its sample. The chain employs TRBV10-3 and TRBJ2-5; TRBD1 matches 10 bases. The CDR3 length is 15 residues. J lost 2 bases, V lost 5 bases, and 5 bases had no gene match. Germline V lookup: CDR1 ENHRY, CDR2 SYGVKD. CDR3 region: CAISWDRGGQETQYF. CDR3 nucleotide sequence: TGTGCCATCAGTTGGGACAGGGGAGGGCAAGAGACCCAGTACTTC.

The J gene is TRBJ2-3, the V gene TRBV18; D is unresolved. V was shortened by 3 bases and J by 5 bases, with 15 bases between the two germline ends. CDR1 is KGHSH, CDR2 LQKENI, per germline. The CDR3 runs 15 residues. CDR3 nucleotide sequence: TGTGCCAGCTCACCGGGTACGGCCCCGGGAGATACGCAGTATTTT. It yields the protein CASSPGTAPGDTQYF.

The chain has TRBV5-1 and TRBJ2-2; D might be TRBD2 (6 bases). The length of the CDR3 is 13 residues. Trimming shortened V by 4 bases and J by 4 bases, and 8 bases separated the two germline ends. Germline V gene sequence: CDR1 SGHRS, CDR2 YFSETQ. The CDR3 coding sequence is TGCGCCAGCAGCCGGGAGAGCACCGGGGAGCTGTTTTTT. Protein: CASSRESTGELFF.

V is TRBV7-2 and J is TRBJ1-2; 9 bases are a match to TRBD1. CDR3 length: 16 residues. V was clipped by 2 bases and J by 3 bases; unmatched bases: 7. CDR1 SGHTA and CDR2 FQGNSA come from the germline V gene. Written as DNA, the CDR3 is TGTGCCAGCAGCTTATGGAGGACAGGGGCATACTATGGCTACACCTTC. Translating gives CASSLWRTGAYYGYTF.

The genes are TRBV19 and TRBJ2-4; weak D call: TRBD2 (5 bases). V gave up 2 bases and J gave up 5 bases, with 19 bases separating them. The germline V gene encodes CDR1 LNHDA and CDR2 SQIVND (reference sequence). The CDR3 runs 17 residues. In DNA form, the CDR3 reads TGTGCCAGTAGTATATCGGCCAGAGGGCTCATACAAAACATTCAGTACTTC. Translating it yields CASSISARGLIQNIQYF.

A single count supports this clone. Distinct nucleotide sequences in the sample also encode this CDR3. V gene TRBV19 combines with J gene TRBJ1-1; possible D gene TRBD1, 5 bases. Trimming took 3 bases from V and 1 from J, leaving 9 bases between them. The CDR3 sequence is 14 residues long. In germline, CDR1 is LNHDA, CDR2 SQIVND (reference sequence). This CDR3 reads CASSIGAANTEAFF. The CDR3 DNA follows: TGTGCCAGTAGTATTGGGGCGGCGAACACTGAAGCTTTCTTT.

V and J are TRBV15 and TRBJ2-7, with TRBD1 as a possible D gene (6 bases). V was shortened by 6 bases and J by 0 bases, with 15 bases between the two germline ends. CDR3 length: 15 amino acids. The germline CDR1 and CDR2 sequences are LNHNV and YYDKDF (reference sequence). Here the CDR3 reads CATSSGTPFSYEQYF. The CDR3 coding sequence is TGTGCCACCAGTTCCGGGACACCTTTCTCCTACGAGCAGTACTTC.

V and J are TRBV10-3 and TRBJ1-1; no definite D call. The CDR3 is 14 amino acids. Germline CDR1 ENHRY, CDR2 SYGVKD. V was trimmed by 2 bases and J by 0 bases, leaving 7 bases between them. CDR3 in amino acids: CAISETSLNTEAFF. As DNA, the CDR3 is TGTGCCATCAGTGAGACCAGTCTGAACACTGAAGCTTTCTTT.

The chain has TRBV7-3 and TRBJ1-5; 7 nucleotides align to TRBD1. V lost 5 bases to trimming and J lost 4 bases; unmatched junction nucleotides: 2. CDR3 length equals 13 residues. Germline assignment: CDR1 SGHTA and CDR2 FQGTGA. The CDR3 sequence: CASSLTGNQPQHF. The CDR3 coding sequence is TGTGCCAGCAGCCTGACAGGGAATCAGCCCCAGCATTTT. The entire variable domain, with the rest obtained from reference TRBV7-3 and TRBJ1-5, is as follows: GAGVSQTPSNKVTEKGKYVELRCDPISGHTALYWYRQSLGQGPEFLIYFQGTGAADDSGLPNDRFFAVRPEGSVSTLKIQRTERGDSAVYLCASSLTGNQPQHFGDGTRLSIL.

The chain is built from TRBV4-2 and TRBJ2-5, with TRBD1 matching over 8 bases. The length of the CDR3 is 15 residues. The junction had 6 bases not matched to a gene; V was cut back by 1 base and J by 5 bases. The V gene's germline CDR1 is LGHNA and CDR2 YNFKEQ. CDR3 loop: CASSQVRGPKETQYF. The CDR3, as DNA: TGTGCCAGCAGCCAAGTCAGGGGGCCCAAGGAGACCCAGTACTTC.

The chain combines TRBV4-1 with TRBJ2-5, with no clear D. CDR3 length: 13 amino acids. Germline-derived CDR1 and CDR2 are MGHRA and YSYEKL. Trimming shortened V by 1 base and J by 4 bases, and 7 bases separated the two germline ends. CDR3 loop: CASSQVRPETQYF. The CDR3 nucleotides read TGCGCCAGCAGCCAAGTGCGGCCAGAGACCCAGTACTTC.

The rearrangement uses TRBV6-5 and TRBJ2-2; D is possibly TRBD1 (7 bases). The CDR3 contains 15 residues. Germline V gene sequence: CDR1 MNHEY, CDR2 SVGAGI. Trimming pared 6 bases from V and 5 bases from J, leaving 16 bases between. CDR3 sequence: CASSRGTLSTGELFF. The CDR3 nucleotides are TGTGCCAGCAGCAGGGGGACTCTTAGTACCGGGGAGCTGTTTTTT.

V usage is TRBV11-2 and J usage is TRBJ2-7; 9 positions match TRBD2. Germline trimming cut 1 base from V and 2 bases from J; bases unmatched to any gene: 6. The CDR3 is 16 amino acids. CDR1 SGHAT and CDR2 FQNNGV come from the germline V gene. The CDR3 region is CASSLVAGGFAYEQYF. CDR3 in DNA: TGTGCCAGCAGCTTAGTTGCGGGAGGGTTTGCCTACGAGCAGTACTTC.

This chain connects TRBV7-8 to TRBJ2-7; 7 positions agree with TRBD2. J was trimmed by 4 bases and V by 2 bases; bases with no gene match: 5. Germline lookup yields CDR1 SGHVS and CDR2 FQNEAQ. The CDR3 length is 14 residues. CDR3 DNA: TGTGCCAGCAGCTTAAATGGGGGGGGGTACGAGCAGTACTTC. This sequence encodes CASSLNGGGYEQYF.

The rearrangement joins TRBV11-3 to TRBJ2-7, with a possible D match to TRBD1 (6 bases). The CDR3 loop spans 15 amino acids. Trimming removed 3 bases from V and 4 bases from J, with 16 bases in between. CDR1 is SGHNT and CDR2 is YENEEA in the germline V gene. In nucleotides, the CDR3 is TGTGCCAGCAGCTTTAATATCCAGGGGCTGTACGAGCAGTACTTC. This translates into CASSFNIQGLYEQYF.

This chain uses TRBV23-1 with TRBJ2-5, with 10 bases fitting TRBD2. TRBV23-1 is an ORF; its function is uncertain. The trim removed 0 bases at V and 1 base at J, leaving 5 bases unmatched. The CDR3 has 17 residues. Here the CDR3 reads CASSQSRSGRVQETQYF. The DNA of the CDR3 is TGCGCCAGCAGTCAATCAAGAAGCGGGAGGGTCCAAGAGACCCAGTACTTC.

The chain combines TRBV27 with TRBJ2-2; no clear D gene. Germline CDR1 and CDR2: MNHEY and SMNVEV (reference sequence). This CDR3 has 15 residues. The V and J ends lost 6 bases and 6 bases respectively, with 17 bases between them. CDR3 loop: CASSFTREAAGELFF. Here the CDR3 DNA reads TGTGCCAGCAGCTTTACCCGCGAGGCCGCCGGGGAGCTGTTTTTT.

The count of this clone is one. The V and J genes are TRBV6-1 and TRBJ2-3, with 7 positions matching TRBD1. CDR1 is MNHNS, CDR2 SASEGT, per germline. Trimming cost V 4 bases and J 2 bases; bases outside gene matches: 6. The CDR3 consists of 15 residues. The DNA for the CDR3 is TGTGCCAGCAGTGCGGGACAGCGAGCCACAGATACGCAGTATTTT. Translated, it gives CASSAGQRATDTQYF.

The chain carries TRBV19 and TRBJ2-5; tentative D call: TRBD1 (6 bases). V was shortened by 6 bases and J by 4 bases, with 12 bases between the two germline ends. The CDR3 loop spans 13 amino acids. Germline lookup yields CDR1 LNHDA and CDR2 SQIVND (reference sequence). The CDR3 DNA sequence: TGTGCCAGTAGCGGAACAGGGTTAGAGACCCAGTACTTC. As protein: CASSGTGLETQYF. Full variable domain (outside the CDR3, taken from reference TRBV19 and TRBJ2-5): DGGITQSPKYLFRKEGQNVTLSCEQNLNHDAMYWYRQDPGQGLRLIYYSQIVNDFQKGDIAEGYSVSREKKESFPLTVTSAQKNPTAFYLCASSGTGLETQYFGPGTRLLVL.

The CDR3 sequence: CASSEGLINQPQHF. The CDR3, as DNA: TGTGCCAGCAGCGAGGGACTGATCAATCAGCCCCAGCATTTT. This chain uses TRBV7-9 with TRBJ1-5; maybe TRBD1 (5 bases). Germline lookup yields CDR1 SEHNR and CDR2 FQNEAQ (reference sequence). The germline V and J ends were trimmed by 5 bases and 3 bases, with 11 bases remaining between them. This CDR3 has 14 residues.

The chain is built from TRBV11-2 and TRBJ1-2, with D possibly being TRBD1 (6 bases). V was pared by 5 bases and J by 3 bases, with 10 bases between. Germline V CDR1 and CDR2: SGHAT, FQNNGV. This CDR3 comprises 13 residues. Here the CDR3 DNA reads TGTGCCAGCAGCCTGGGACAATACTATGGCTACACCTTC. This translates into CASSLGQYYGYTF.

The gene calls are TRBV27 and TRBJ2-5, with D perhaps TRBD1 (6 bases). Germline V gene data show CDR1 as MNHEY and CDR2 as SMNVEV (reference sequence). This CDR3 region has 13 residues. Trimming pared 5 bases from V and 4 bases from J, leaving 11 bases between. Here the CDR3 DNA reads TGTGCCAGCAGTACCCCCAGGGGAGAGACCCAGTACTTC. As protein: CASSTPRGETQYF.

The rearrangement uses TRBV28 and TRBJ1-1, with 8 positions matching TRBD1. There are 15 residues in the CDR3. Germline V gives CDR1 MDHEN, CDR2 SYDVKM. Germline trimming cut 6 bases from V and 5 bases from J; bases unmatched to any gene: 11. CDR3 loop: CASSSSDREGTEAFF. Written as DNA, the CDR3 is TGTGCCAGCAGCTCCTCGGACAGGGAGGGGACTGAAGCTTTCTTT.